One sample yielded the 28 T cell receptor beta chains listed below, sequenced in a study of blood T cell repertoires in COVID-19. TCRdb's copy holds only in-frame clones and misses some; the assay was immunoSEQ multiplex PCR. The data contain about 330,000 clones, roughly 82% of them seen just once; the ten biggest clones take up around 1.5%. Input material: peripheral blood. The receptor set was obtained from a woman in her fifties or sixties with acute or convalescent COVID-19.

The rearrangement joins TRBV9 to TRBJ2-2; D perhaps matches TRBD2 (5 bases). V dropped 3 bases and J dropped 0 bases, with 9 bases sitting between them. Germline V gene data show CDR1 as SGDLS and CDR2 as YYNGEE. The CDR3 spans 15 residues. The CDR3 here is CASSETRANTGELFF. The CDR3 DNA follows: TGTGCCAGCAGCGAAACTAGGGCGAACACCGGGGAGCTGTTTTTT.

The gene calls are TRBV27 and TRBJ1-6; a possible D gene is TRBD1 (5 bases). CDR1 is MNHEY and CDR2 is SMNVEV in the germline V gene (reference sequence). There are 20 residues in the CDR3. Trimming cost V 1 base and J 0 bases, with 19 bases left between them. CDR3 nucleotide sequence: TGTGCCAGCAGTTTATGGGGGGGGACCCAGAGTAGCTCCTATAATTCACCCCTCCACTTT. Encoded protein: CASSLWGGTQSSSYNSPLHF.

The V and J genes are TRBV7-2 and TRBJ2-1; 9 bases line up with TRBD2. This CDR3 spans 16 amino acids. CDR1 is SGHTA, CDR2 FQGNSA, per germline. V was clipped by 5 bases and J by 2 bases; unmatched bases: 7. CDR3 in amino acids: CASSPVGGRAYNEQFF. DNA of the CDR3: TGTGCCAGCAGCCCGGTCGGCGGGAGGGCCTACAATGAGCAGTTCTTC.

This clone has only one observation. This rearrangement joins TRBV5-6 to TRBJ1-2, with 11 bases aligning to TRBD1. Germline assignment: CDR1 SGHDT and CDR2 YYEEEE. This CDR3 has 13 residues. With 3 bases clipped from V and 5 bases from J, the junction kept 0 bases outside the gene matches. This CDR3 reads CASSWDRGYGYTF. In DNA, the CDR3 is TGTGCCAGCAGCTGGGACAGGGGGTATGGCTACACCTTC. Variable domain in full (rest from reference TRBV5-6 and TRBJ1-2): DAGVTQSPTHLIKTRGQQVTLRCSPKSGHDTVSWYQQALGQGPQFIFQYYEEEERQRGNFPDRFSGHQFPNYSSELNVNALLLGDSALYLCASSWDRGYGYTFGSGTRLTVV.

This clone was recorded a few times. V gene TRBV30 combines with J gene TRBJ2-7, with 9 bases lining up with TRBD2. The CDR3 covers 13 residues. J was trimmed by 2 bases and V by 7 bases; bases with no gene match: 6. Germline-derived CDR1 and CDR2 are GTSNPN and SVGIG (reference sequence). This CDR3 reads CASARLAAYEQYF. CDR3 nucleotides: TGTGCCTCTGCCCGACTAGCGGCCTACGAGCAGTACTTC.

The CDR3: CSVDPGNTEAFF. CDR3 nucleotide sequence: TGCAGCGTTGATCCAGGGAACACTGAAGCTTTCTTT. This rearrangement joins TRBV29-1 to TRBJ1-1; D not resolved. The germline V and J ends were trimmed by 3 bases and 1 base, with 6 bases remaining between them. The CDR3 length is 12 residues. The V gene's germline CDR1 is SQVTM and CDR2 ANQGSEA.

The chain has TRBV5-1 and TRBJ2-3, with 7 bases identical to TRBD1. The CDR3 totals 15 residues. Germline V gene lookup returns CDR1 SGHRS and CDR2 YFSETQ. V lost 4 bases, J lost 1 base, and 6 bases stayed unmatched. The CDR3 protein is CASSDTGVRTDTQYF. In nucleotides, the CDR3 is TGCGCCAGCAGCGACACAGGGGTGCGCACAGATACGCAGTATTTT.

The chain links TRBV16 to TRBJ1-5; D possibly corresponds to TRBD1 (5 bases). V was cut by 2 bases and J by 6 bases, with 11 bases left in between. The CDR3 length is 14 residues. The V gene's germline CDR1 is KGHSY and CDR2 FQNENV. Here the CDR3 reads CASSQTGVSQPQHF. Written as DNA, the CDR3 is TGTGCCAGCAGCCAAACGGGGGTGTCTCAGCCCCAGCATTTT.

The rearrangement joins TRBV18 to TRBJ2-3; no clear D gene. This CDR3 spans 15 amino acids. Germline CDR1 and CDR2: KGHSH and LQKENI. V shed 0 bases and J shed 11 bases, with 18 bases lying between them. The CDR3 sequence is CASSPPSTPEWRQYF. In DNA form, the CDR3 reads TGTGCCAGCTCACCACCGTCGACTCCCGAGTGGAGGCAGTATTTT.

This rearrangement joins TRBV9 to TRBJ1-2; no definite D call. Trimming pared 0 bases from V and 7 bases from J, leaving 16 bases between. Germline CDR1 SGDLS, CDR2 YYNGEE. This CDR3 is 15 amino acids long. In DNA form, the CDR3 reads TGTGCCAGCAGCGTAGGCCCCGTGGGCTCCCTTGGCTACACCTTC. This encodes CASSVGPVGSLGYTF.

This chain uses TRBV28 with TRBJ1-6; possibly TRBD1 for D (6 bases). The ends were cut back, 7 bases at V and 0 bases at J, with 16 bases in the middle. Germline V gene data show CDR1 as MDHEN and CDR2 as SYDVKM. This CDR3 is 17 amino acids long. The CDR3, as DNA: TGTGCCAGCACCCTAGGGGGTTTTAGCTCCTATAATTCACCCCTCCACTTT. Amino acids: CASTLGGFSSYNSPLHF.

The V call is TRBV10-3, the J call TRBJ2-1; a weak D match, TRBD1 (6 bases). The CDR3 is made up of 15 amino acids. The V end was cut by 8 bases, the J end by 3 bases, with 17 bases between. Germline CDR1 reads ENHRY; CDR2 reads SYGVKD. CDR3 in amino acids: CAIASSGVGYNEQFF. CDR3 DNA: TGTGCCATCGCTTCTTCAGGGGTAGGCTACAATGAGCAGTTCTTC.

The chain employs TRBV5-4 and TRBJ1-1; unclear D gene. Between the trimmed V and J ends, which lost 4 bases and 3 bases, there was a span of 7 bases. Per the germline V gene, CDR1 is SGHNT and CDR2 is YYREEE (reference sequence). The CDR3 is 12 amino acids. The chain's CDR3 is CASSPRDTEAFF. CDR3 sequence (DNA): TGTGCCAGCAGCCCTCGGGACACTGAAGCTTTCTTT.

The CDR3 region has the DNA TGTGCCAGCAGCTTAGGTGGGGCGGTTAATGAAAAACTGTTTTTT. Translation gives CASSLGGAVNEKLFF. The chain recombines TRBV7-2 with TRBJ1-4; a weak D match, TRBD1 (5 bases). Per the germline V gene, CDR1 is SGHTA and CDR2 is FQGNSA. This CDR3 contains 15 residues. V gave up 1 base and J gave up 4 bases, with 10 bases separating them.

CDR3 in amino acids: CASSLSLFSGSPDTQYF. The CDR3 coding sequence is TGTGCCAGCAGTTTGTCGCTATTCAGCGGGAGTCCAGATACGCAGTATTTT. The genes are TRBV28 and TRBJ2-3; TRBD2 agrees at 8 bases. CDR1 and CDR2 (germline): MDHEN, SYDVKM. The J segment lost 4 bases and the V segment lost 3 bases, leaving 12 bases of the junction unmatched. The CDR3 loop spans 17 amino acids.

V and J are TRBV29-1 and TRBJ2-1, with TRBD2 as a possible D gene (6 bases). Trimming stripped 5 bases from V and 4 bases from J, with 12 bases between. This CDR3 is 13 amino acids long. The germline V gene has CDR1 SQVTM and CDR2 ANQGSEA. CDR3 nucleotide sequence: TGCAGCGTTAGCGCTAGCGAGTACAATGAGCAGTTCTTC. Amino acid sequence: CSVSASEYNEQFF.

The chain couples TRBV6-2 or TRBV6-3 to TRBJ1-2; 9 bases map to TRBD1. This CDR3 is 15 amino acids long. Germline CDR1 and CDR2: MNHEY and SVGEGT. The V and J ends lost 5 bases and 8 bases, in that order; junction bases with no gene match: 12. CDR3 in amino acids: CASSAWTGALSGYTF. CDR3 bases: TGTGCCAGCAGTGCCTGGACAGGGGCACTTAGCGGCTACACCTTC.

The rearrangement joins TRBV3-1 (or the pseudogene TRBV3-2) to TRBJ1-1; 10 bases are shared with TRBD1. This CDR3 contains 15 residues. V lost 3 bases to trimming and J lost 3 bases; unmatched junction nucleotides: 4. The V gene's germline CDR1 is LGHDT and CDR2 YNNKEL (reference sequence). CDR3 loop: CASSQPGTGDTEAFF. CDR3 DNA sequence: TGTGCCAGCAGCCAGCCCGGGACAGGGGACACTGAAGCTTTCTTT.

The gene calls are TRBV27 and TRBJ2-7; 8 nucleotides match TRBD2. Trimming took 1 base from V and 5 from J; bases not matched to a gene: 10. There are 16 residues in the CDR3. Germline V lookup: CDR1 MNHEY, CDR2 SMNVEV (reference sequence). This CDR3 is CASSLWGREEAHEQYF. CDR3 bases: TGTGCCAGCAGTTTATGGGGGCGGGAGGAGGCCCACGAGCAGTACTTC.

This clone was seen just once. The chain links TRBV10-2 to TRBJ2-3; a weak D match, TRBD2 (6 bases). Trimming took off 8 bases at V and 0 bases at J, with 9 bases between the two ends. Looked up from germline, CDR1 is WSHSY and CDR2 is SAAADI. The CDR3 spans 13 residues. The CDR3 is CASGSGSTDTQYF. CDR3 sequence (DNA): TGCGCCAGCGGTAGCGGAAGCACAGATACGCAGTATTTT.

The chain joins TRBV28 to TRBJ1-5; D uncertain. V was cut by 5 bases and J by 2 bases, with 10 bases left in between. The length of the CDR3 is 14 residues. The germline CDR1 and CDR2 sequences are MDHEN and SYDVKM. The CDR3: CASSPLSGNQPQHF. The CDR3 DNA follows: TGTGCCAGCAGTCCCTTATCCGGCAATCAGCCCCAGCATTTT.

The rearrangement links TRBV4-2 to TRBJ2-1, with 12 bases that match TRBD2. Germline assignment: CDR1 LGHNA and CDR2 YNFKEQ. CDR3 length: 15 amino acids. V was pared by 6 bases and J by 7 bases, with 7 bases of the junction left unmatched. The CDR3 protein is CASSLAGGALNEQFF. The CDR3, as DNA: TGTGCCAGCAGTCTAGCGGGAGGGGCCCTTAATGAGCAGTTCTTC.

This chain joins TRBV10-2 and TRBJ1-1; D might be TRBD1 (6 bases). The CDR3 contains 11 residues. V lost 8 bases, J lost 10 bases, and 14 bases lay in between. Germline values: CDR1 WSHSY, CDR2 SAAADI. The CDR3 DNA sequence: TGCGCCAGCGGATTTACAGGGCTAGCTTTCTTT. Translating gives CASGFTGLAFF.

V is TRBV9 and J is TRBJ1-2; D remains unclear. Germline assignment: CDR1 SGDLS and CDR2 YYNGEE. V shed 0 bases and J shed 8 bases, with 11 bases lying between them. The CDR3 runs 13 residues. In DNA, the CDR3 is TGTGCCAGCAGCGTAGGGGAGTCCTACGGCTACACCTTC. Amino acids: CASSVGESYGYTF.

This chain connects TRBV7-2 to TRBJ2-3; 12 nucleotides match TRBD2. Trimming cost V 2 bases and J 3 bases; bases outside gene matches: 3. Looked up from germline, CDR1 is SGHTA and CDR2 is FQGNSA. CDR3 size: 16 residues. CDR3: CASSLLGLAGTDTQYF. CDR3 DNA: TGTGCCAGCAGCTTACTAGGACTAGCGGGAACAGATACGCAGTATTTT.

This rearrangement joins TRBV9 to TRBJ2-1; D gene ambiguous. From germline, CDR1 is SGDLS and CDR2 YYNGEE. V gave up 0 bases and J gave up 4 bases, with 11 bases separating them. This CDR3 spans 15 amino acids. The CDR3 reads CASSVDRFTYNEQFF. The CDR3 DNA is TGTGCCAGCAGCGTAGACAGATTTACTTACAATGAGCAGTTCTTC.

The gene calls are TRBV24-1 and TRBJ2-5; 14 bases align to TRBD2. The CDR3 consists of 18 residues. Germline loops: CDR1 KGHDR, CDR2 SFDVKD. J gave up 7 bases and V 3 bases, and 12 bases lay outside the gene matches. The CDR3 is CATSDPPGLAGEMVTQYF. In DNA, the CDR3 is TGTGCCACCAGTGATCCACCGGGACTAGCGGGAGAAATGGTGACCCAGTACTTC.

The V and J genes are TRBV13 and TRBJ1-5, with 9 bases identical to TRBD1. CDR1 and CDR2 (germline): PRHDT, FYEKMQ (reference sequence). The CDR3 extends over 15 amino acids. J gave up 0 bases and V 4 bases, and 1 base lay outside the gene matches. For the CDR3, the DNA is TGTGCCAGCAGCTGGACAGGGGATAGCAATCAGCCCCAGCATTTT. It is translated as CASSWTGDSNQPQHF.